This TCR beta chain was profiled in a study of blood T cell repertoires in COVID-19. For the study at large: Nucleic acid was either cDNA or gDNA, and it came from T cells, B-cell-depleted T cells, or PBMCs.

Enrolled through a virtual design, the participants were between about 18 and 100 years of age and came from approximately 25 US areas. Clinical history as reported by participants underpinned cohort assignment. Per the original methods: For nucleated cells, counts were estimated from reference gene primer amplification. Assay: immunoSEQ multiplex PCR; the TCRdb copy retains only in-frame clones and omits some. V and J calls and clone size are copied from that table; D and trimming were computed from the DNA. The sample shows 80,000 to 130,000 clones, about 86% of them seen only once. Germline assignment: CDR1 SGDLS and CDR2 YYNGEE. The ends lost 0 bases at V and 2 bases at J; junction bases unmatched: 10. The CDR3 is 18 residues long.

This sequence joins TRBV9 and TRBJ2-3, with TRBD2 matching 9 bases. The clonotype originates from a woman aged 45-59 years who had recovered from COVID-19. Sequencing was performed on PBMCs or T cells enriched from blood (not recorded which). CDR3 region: CASSVGASGVLITDTQYF. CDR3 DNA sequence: TGTGCCAGCAGCGTAGGGGCTAGCGGGGTCCTTATCACAGATACGCAGTATTTT.